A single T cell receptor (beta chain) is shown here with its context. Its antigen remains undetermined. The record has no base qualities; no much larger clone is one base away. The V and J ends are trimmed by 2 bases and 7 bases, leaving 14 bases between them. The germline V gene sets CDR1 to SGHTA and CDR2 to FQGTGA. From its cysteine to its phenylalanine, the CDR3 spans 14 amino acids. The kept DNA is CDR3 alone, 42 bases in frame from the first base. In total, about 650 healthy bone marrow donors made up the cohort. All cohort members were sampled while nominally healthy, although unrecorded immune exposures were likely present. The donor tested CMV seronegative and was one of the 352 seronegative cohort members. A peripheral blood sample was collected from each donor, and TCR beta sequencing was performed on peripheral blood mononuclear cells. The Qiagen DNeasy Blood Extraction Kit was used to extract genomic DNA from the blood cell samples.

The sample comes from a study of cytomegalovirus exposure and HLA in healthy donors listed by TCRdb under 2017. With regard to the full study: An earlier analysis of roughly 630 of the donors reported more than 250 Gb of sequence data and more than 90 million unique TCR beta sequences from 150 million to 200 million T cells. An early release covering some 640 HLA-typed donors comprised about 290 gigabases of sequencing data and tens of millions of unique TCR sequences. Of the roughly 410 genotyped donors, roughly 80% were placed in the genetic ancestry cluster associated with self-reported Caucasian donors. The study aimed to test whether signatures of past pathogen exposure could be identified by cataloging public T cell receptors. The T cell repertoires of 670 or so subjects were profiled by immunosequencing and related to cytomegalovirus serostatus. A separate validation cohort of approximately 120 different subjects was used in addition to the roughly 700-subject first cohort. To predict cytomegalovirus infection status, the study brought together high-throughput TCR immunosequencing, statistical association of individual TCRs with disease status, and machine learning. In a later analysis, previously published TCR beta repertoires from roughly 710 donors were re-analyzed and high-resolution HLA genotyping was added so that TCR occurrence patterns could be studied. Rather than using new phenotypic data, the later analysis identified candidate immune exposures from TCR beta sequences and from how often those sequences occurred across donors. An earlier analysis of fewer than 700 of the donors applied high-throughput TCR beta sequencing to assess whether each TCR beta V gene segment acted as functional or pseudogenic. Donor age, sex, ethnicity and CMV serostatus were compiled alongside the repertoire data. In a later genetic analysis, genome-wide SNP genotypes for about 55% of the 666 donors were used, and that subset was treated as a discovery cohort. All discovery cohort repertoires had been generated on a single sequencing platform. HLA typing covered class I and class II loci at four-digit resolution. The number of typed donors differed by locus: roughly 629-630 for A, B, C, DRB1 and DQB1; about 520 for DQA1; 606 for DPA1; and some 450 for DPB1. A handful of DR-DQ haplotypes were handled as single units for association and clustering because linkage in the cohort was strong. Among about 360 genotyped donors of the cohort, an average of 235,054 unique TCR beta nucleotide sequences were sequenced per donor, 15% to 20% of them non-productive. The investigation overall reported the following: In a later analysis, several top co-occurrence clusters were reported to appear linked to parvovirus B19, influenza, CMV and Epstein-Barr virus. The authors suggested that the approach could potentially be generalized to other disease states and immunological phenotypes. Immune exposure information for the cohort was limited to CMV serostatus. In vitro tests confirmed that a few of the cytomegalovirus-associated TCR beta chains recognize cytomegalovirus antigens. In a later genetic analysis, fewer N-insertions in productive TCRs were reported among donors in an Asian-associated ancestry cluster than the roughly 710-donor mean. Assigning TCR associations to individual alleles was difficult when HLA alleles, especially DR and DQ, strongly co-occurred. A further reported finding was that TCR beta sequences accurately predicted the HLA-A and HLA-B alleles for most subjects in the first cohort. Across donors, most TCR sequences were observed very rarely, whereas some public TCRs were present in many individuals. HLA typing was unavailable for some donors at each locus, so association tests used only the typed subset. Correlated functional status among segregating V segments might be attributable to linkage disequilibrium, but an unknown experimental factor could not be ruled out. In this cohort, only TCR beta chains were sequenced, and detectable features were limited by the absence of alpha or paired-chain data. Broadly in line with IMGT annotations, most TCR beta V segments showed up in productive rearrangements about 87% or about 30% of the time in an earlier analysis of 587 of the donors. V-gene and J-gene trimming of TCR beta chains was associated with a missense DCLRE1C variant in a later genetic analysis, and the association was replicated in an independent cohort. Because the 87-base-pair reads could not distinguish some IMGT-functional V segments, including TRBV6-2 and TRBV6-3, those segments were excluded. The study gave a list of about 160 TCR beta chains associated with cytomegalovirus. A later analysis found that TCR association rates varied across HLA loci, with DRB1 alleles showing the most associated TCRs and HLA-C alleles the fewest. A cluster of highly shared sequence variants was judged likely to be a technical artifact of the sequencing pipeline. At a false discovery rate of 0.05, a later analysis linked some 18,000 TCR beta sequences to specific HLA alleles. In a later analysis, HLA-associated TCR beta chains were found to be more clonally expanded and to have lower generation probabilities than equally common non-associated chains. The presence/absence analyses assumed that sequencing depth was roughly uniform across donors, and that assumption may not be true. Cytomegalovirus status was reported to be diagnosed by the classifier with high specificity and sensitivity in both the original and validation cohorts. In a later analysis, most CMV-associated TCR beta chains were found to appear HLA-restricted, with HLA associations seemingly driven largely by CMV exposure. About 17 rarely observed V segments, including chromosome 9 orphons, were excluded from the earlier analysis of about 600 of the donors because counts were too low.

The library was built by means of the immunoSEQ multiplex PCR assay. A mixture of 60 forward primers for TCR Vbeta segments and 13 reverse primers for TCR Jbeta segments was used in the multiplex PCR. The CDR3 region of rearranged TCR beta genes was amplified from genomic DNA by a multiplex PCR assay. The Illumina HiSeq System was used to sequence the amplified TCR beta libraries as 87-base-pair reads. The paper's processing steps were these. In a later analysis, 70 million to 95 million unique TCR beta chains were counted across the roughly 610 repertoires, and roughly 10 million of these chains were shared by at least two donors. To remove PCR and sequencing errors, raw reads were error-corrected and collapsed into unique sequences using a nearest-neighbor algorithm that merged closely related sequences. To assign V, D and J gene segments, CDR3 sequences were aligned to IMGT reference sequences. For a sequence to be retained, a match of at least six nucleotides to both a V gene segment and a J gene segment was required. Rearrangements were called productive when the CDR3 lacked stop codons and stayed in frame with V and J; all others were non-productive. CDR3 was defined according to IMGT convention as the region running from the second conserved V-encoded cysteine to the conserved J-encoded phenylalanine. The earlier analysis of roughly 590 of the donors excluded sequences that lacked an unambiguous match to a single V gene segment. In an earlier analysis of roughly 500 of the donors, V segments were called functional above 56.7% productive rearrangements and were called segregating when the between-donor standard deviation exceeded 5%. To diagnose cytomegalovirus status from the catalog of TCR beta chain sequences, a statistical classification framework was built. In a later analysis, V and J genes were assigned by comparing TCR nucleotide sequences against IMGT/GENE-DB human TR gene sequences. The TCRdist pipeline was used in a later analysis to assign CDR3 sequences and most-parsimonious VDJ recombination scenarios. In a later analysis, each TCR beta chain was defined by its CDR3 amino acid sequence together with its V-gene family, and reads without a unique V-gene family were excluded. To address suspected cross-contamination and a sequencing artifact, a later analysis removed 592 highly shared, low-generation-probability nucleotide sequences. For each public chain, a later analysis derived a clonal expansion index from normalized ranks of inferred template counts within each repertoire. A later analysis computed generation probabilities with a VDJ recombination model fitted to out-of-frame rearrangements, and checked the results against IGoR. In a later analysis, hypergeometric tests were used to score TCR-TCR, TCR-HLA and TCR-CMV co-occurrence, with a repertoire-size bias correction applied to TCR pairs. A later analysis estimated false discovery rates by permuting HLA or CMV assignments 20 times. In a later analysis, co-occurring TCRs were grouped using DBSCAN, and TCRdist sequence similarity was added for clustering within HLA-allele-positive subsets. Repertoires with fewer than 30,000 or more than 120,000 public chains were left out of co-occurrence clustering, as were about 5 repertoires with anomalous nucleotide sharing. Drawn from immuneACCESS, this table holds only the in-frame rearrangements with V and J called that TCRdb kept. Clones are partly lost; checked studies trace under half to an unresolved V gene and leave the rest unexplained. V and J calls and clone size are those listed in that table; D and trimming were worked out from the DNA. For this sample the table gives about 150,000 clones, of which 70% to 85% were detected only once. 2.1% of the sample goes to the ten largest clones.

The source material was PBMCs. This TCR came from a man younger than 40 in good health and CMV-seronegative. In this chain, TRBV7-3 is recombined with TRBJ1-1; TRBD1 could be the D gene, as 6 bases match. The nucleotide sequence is TGTGCCAGCAGCTTAGTGCAGGGGCAGAATGAAGCTTTCTTT. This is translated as CASSLVQGQNEAFF.